This T cell receptor (beta chain) is from a study of blood T cell repertoires in COVID-19. At the level of the study: From T cells, B-cell-depleted T cells, or PBMCs came the material, which was cDNA or gDNA.

The junction had 4 bases not matched to a gene; V was cut back by 4 bases and J by 5 bases. This CDR3 is built from 14 residues. Germline CDR1 is SGHTA and CDR2 is FQGNSA. Sequencing was performed with immunoSEQ multiplex PCR; in TCRdb, only in-frame clones are kept and a portion is missing. The table lists about 69,000 clones, almost 90% of them singletons. The sample was peripheral blood. The chain recombines TRBV7-2 with TRBJ2-5; 10 nucleotides match TRBD2. This receptor was taken from a man aged 50 to 60 with acute or convalescent COVID-19. CDR3 amino acids: CASSSRTSGETQYF. CDR3 DNA: TGTGCCAGCAGCTCTCGGACTAGCGGTGAGACCCAGTACTTC.